This paragraph reports one T cell receptor (beta chain). This clone was observed many times. Its target antigen remains unknown. Base qualities were left out, and no much larger clone turns up one base away. Using the deep immunoSEQ assay, multiplex PCR amplified TCR CDR3 regions from genomic DNA. Extracted genomic DNA from each cell subset was distributed evenly across all wells of several immunoSEQ 96-well plates, and each plate was treated as a replicate. For sorted subsets, about 200 ng genomic DNA, equal to 25,000 to 35,000 T cell genomes, was loaded into each replicate PCR. Purified libraries were quantified with a Qubit 3.0 fluorometer, sized on a Bioanalyzer 2100, and re-quantified with the KAPA Library Quantification kit. Every immunoSEQ 96-well plate was sequenced on a dedicated single-read 150-cycle Illumina NextSeq 550 flow cell. Turning to the authors' computational methods: Because the immunoSEQ output held only junctional sequences and lacked quality scores, the filtering could not match the filtering applied to full-length reads. Sequences were annotated with PyIR, a Python wrapper for IgBLAST v1.9, and V/J genes and CDR3 were assigned using IMGT germline references. Reads were removed for weak V/J assignments (E-value above 1e-6), missing CDR3, stop codons, out-of-frame junctions, or ambiguous translated residues. V3J clonotypes were defined as sequences sharing an identical inferred V gene, J gene, and CDR3 amino acid sequence. Percentage overlap between repertoires was computed as shared unique clonotypes divided by the size of the smaller repertoire. Repertoire richness was assessed with RTK rarefaction, the Chao1 estimator, and Recon v2.1 estimates of unobserved clonotypes. For all TCRbeta clonotypes obtained by the gDNA method from several donors, generation probabilities were computed with OLGA. This is the immuneACCESS table as TCRdb keeps it, with only in-frame sequences that have V and J called. A part of the clones is gone; compared with another copy, unresolved V genes explain less than half, and the rest is unexplained. Clonal size and the V and J genes are those of that table, whereas D and trimming came from the DNA. This sample holds hundreds of thousands of clones; about two thirds were observed only once. The ten largest clones capture around 1.8% of the sample.

The data belong to a study of shared clonotypes between healthy human individuals (dated by TCRdb to the early 2020s). As for the study more broadly: Three men and two women, aged 18 to 49 years, made up the cohort. For each donor, CD4 naive and CD4 memory were each run on three plates, CD8 naive on two plates, and CD8 memory on one plate. The study deeply sequenced blood TCR repertoires of about 5 healthy adults to estimate repertoire size and the extent of clonotype sharing between individuals. To increase sequencing depth and limit assay-specific biases, TCR repertoire library preparation and sequencing were carried out by different laboratories using diverse techniques. Each donor's leukapheresis produced roughly between roughly 0.9 and 8.9 billion PBMCs.

V is pared back by 4 bases and J by 0 bases, with 17 bases lying between the germline termini. The germline V gene specifies LGHNA as CDR1 and YNFKEQ as CDR2. From cysteine to phenylalanine, the CDR3 is 17 amino acids long. Solely the CDR3 DNA is kept, with 51 bases framed from the first base. Healthy HIV-negative adults with no recently reported acute infections or vaccinations were included as donors. Every donor was a Caucasian adult residing in Nashville, Tennessee, USA. CD4+ T cells were enriched through magnetic negative selection, after which naive cells were positively selected on CD45RA and the remaining negative fraction served as the memory subset. After blood collection by leukapheresis, PBMCs were isolated using Ficoll-Histopaque density gradient centrifugation and then cryopreserved in the vapor phase of liquid nitrogen. Analytical flow cytometry was used to check the purity and quantity of every magnetically sorted T cell population. Genomic DNA was isolated from each sorted fraction and quantified by UV absorbance on a Nanodrop 2000c.

The research as a whole found: Naive subsets generally had larger estimated clonotype richness than memory subsets did. Because the study included a small number of donors, the genetic and exposure-history diversity represented was limited. Pairwise subsampling led to the expectation that sequencing depth would affect the degree of clonotype sharing among donors. Sampling was limited to blood, and TCR repertoires in tissue likely differ from TCR repertoires in blood. Even with the large sequencing depth, rarefaction of the sorted-subset datasets indicated that sequencing was incomplete. Compared with non-shared clonotypes, clonotypes shared by all four sorted-subset donors had higher generation probabilities. Sharing across a handful of donors was observed for roughly 5.4% of naive CD4, about 4% of naive CD8, 2% to 2.5% of memory CD4, and roughly 0.43% of memory CD8 clonotypes.

Sequences were obtained from memory CD4+ T cells sorted from blood. This specimen's cell subset or site label, interpreted: CD45RA-negative fraction. The chain uses TRBV4-2 and TRBJ2-3; TRBD2 is perhaps the D gene, given 6 matching bases. The origin of this receptor is a woman aged 25 to 39 in good health. The CDR3 protein: CASSPRLGELSTDTQYF. The sequenced DNA: TGTGCCAGCAGCCCGAGACTAGGTGAACTGAGCACAGATACGCAGTATTTT.